The rows below give T cell receptor beta chains drawn from one sample of a study of cytomegalovirus exposure and HLA in healthy donors. The table came from immunoSEQ multiplex PCR; TCRdb's copy has only in-frame clones and leaves some out. This table holds about 160,000 clones, 82% found once. Sequencing was done on a sample of PBMCs. These receptors were collected from a girl aged 2-10 years in good health and CMV-seropositive. The conserved cysteine and the conserved F or W are not part of the CDR3 here. The D gene is left open where the match is weak. Rows give clone size only sometimes, using once, few, many, or a class for an expanded clone.

- TRBJ2-4 - TRBV5-1 ASSLARGRVRGIQY
- TRBJ1-1 - TRBV14 ASSQEPVAAF
TRBD2 TRBJ2-7 - TRBV28 ASSLGFLAGSYEQY
TRBD1 TRBJ1-5 few TRBV28 ASRTGNQPQH
- TRBJ2-2 - TRBV6-4 ASSNRTGELF
TRBD1 TRBJ2-5 - TRBV2 ASTTSPRGTGGGGETQY
- TRBJ2-3 - TRBV14 ASSLKYHGTGSTDTQY
- TRBJ1-2 few TRBV4-1 ASSQDGTGHYGYT
- TRBJ1-1 - TRBV19 ASSRTENMNTEAF
- TRBJ1-1 - TRBV13 ASSLSGEGNTEAF
TRBD2 TRBJ2-5 - TRBV5-4 ASSLDRTSDQETQY
- TRBJ2-3 - TRBV28 ASSLFGTSTDTQY
TRBD2 TRBJ2-1 - TRBV19 ASKGLGMNEQF
- TRBJ1-1 - TRBV29-1 SVEVRGHVNTEAF
TRBD2 TRBJ2-1 - TRBV6-6 ASGLAGGNEQF
- TRBJ2-5 - TRBV28 ASSPRDIRETQY
TRBD1 TRBJ2-6 - TRBV4-1 ASSPGTAYSGANVLT
- TRBJ2-5 - TRBV5-1 ASSLAGGRRETQY
- TRBJ2-7 - TRBV27 ASSPRRRDGGYEQY
- TRBJ2-7 - TRBV29-1 SVVLDPSSYEQY
- TRBJ1-2 - TRBV25-1 ASSEYRTDYYGYT
- TRBJ2-7 - TRBV19 ASSIRQGGLHEQY
TRBD1 TRBJ2-3 - TRBV9 ASSGWTGVDLDTQY
TRBD2 TRBJ2-3 - TRBV15 ATSSGSSGRADTQY
- TRBJ1-1 few TRBV6-1 ASSESWEGGTEAF
TRBD1 TRBJ2-1 - TRBV30 AWDRGRSYNEQF
- TRBJ2-6 few TRBV4-1 ASSQRISSSSVLT
- TRBJ1-4 - TRBV5-4 ASSLPFWEVNEKLF
TRBD1 TRBJ1-1 - TRBV7-9 ASGLQGSGTEAF
- TRBJ1-2 once TRBV7-9 ASSSPGFEGYT
- TRBJ2-7 - TRBV29-1 SVRHVYEQY
TRBD2 TRBJ2-2 few TRBV6-4 ASSASGSTGELF
- TRBJ1-4 - TRBV19 ASSVPGSGANEKLF
TRBD1 TRBJ1-3 - TRBV30 AWDRGFGDGNTIY
TRBD1 TRBJ1-1 - TRBV30 AWSGGDRPTEAF
- TRBJ2-3 - TRBV6-1 ASSISPPLTDTQY
TRBD1 TRBJ2-7 - TRBV2 ASKTGFGEQY
TRBD2 TRBJ2-2 once TRBV28 ASRSGTSESSGAGELF
- TRBJ2-3 - TRBV2 ASKRASRADTQY
- TRBJ2-7 - TRBV27 ASSSNTGSYEQY